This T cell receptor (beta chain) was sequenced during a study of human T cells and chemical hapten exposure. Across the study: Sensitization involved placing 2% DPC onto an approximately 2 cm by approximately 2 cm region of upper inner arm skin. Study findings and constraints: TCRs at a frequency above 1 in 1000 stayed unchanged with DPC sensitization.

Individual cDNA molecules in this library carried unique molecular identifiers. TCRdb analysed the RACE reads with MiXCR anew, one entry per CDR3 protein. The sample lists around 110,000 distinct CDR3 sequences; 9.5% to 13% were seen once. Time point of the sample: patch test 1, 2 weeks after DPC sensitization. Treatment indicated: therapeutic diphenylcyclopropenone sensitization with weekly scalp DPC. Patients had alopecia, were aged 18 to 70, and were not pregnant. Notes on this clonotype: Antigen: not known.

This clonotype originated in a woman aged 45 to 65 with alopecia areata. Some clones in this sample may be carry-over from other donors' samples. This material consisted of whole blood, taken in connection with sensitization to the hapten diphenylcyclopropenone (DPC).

CDR3 bases: TGCAGTGCTAGGGAGTCTTCCGACACTGAAGCTTTCTTT. Protein: CSARESSDTEAFF. This chain links TRBV20-1 with TRBJ1-1; D gene unclear. The CDR3 consists of 13 residues. The V end was cut by 3 bases, the J end by 3 bases, with 11 bases between. Germline V CDR1 and CDR2: DFQATT, SNEGSKA (reference sequence).